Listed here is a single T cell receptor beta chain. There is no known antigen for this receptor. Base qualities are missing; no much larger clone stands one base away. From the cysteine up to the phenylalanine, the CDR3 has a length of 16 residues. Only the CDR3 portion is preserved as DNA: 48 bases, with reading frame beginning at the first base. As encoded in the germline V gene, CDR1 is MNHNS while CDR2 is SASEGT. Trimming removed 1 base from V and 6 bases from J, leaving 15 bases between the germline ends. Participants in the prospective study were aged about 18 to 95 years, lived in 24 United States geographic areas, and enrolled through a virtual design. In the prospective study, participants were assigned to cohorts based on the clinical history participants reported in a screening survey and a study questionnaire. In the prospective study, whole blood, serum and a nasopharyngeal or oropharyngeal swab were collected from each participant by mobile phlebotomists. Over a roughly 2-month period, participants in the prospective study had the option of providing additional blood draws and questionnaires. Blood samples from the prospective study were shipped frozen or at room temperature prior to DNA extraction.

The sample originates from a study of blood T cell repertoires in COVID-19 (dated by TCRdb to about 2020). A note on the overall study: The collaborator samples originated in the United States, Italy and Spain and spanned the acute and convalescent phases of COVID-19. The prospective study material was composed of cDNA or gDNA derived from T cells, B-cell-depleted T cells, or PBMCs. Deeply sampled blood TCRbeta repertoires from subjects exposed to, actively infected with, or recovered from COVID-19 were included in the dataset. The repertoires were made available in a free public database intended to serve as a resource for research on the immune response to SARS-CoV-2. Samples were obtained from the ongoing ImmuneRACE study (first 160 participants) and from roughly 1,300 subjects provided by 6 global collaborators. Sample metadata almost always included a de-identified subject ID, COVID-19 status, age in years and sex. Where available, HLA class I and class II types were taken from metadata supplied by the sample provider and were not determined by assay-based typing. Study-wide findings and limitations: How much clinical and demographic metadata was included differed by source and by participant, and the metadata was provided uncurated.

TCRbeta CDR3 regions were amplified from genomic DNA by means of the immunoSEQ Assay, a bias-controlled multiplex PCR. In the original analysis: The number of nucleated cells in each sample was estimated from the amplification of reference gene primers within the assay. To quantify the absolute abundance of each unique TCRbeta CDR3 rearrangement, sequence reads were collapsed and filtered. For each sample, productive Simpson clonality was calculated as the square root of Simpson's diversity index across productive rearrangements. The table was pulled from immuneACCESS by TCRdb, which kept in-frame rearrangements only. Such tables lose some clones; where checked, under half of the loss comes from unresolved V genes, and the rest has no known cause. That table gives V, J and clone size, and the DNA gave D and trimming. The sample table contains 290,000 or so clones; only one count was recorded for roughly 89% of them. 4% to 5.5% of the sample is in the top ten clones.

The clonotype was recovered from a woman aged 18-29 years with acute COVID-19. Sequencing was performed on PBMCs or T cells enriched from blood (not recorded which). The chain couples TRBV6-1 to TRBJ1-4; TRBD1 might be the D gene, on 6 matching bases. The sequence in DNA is TGTGCCAGCAGTGAAGTGGAACAGGGATGGGATGAAAAACTGTTTTTT. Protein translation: CASSEVEQGWDEKLFF.